This T cell receptor (beta chain) was documented in a study of blood T cells in healthy people across ages. Donor samples were obtained from healthy Caucasian individuals from Russia, aged about 6 to 90. Notes on the study in general: The unsorted PBMCs prevented any conclusive comparison of naive versus antigen-experienced cells.

The germline V gene encodes CDR1 SGHTA and CDR2 FQGNSA. Trimming removed 4 bases from V and 10 bases from J, with 16 bases in between. This CDR3 comprises 13 residues. Then a second PCR, running roughly 6 to 11 cycles, was carried out with a sample-barcoded 5' primer and a J-beta primer mix. Each CDR3 protein is one row after TCRdb ran MiXCR on the 5' RACE reads. In the table there are some 1,800,000 distinct CDR3 sequences, about 39% of which are singletons. As to this clonotype: Its antigen is still unknown.

The material sequenced was blood. The V gene is TRBV7-2, the J gene TRBJ1-1, with D possibly matching TRBD1 (6 bases). This receptor was obtained from a human donor in good health. CDR3 DNA sequence: TGTGCCAGCAGCTCAAACAGGGTTCCAGTAGCTTTCTTT. This translates into CASSSNRVPVAFF.